This passage covers 21 T cell receptor beta chains from one sample sequenced in a study of identical twins. Using its own MiXCR run on the 5' RACE reads, TCRdb lists one record per CDR3 protein. The sample includes roughly 190,000 distinct CDR3 sequences, more than 15% of them seen just once. The sample was also reused in another study, on T cells expressing NK-cell markers.

The sequencing input was CD8+ T cells sorted from blood. These receptors were taken from a woman younger than 30 in good health.

This clonotype was seen more than once but under ten times. The chain links TRBV20-1 to TRBJ1-1; D not resolved. The V and J ends lost 0 bases and 1 base respectively, with 9 bases between them. CDR1 DFQATT and CDR2 SNEGSKA come from the germline V gene (reference sequence). The CDR3 consists of 14 residues. The CDR3 region has the DNA TGCAGTGCTAGAGATAAGGCAGCGAACACTGAAGCTTTCTTT. Translated, it gives CSARDKAANTEAFF.

The chain couples TRBV25-1 to TRBJ2-2; D is perhaps TRBD1 or TRBD2 (7 bases each). The CDR3 length is 16 residues. The germline CDR1 and CDR2 sequences are MGHDK and SYGVNS. The V end was cut by 2 bases, the J end by 4 bases, with 14 bases between. In DNA form, the CDR3 reads TGTGCCAGCAGTGAACCCGGCAGGGGGGGCACCGGGGAGCTGTTTTTT. Translation: CASSEPGRGGTGELFF.

This clonotype has just a few counts. The chain links TRBV10-3 to TRBJ2-1; D possibly corresponds to TRBD2 (5 bases). Per the germline V gene, CDR1 is ENHRY and CDR2 is SYGVKD. The CDR3 totals 15 residues. Deletions cut 4 bases from V and 0 bases from J, with 10 bases between. Written as DNA, the CDR3 is TGTGCCATCAGTGGGGAGCGGTTCTCCTACAATGAGCAGTTCTTC. This sequence encodes CAISGERFSYNEQFF.

The chain is built from TRBV20-1 and TRBJ2-1; 8 bases are shared with TRBD1. V lost 6 bases, J lost 3 bases, and 10 bases stayed unmatched. The CDR3 loop spans 15 amino acids. In germline, CDR1 is DFQATT, CDR2 SNEGSKA (reference sequence). DNA of the CDR3: TGCAGTGCCGGACAGGGACAGCGGGTCTACAATGAGCAGTTCTTC. Translated: CSAGQGQRVYNEQFF.

V gene TRBV29-1 combines with J gene TRBJ2-7, with TRBD1 matching 12 bases. The length of the CDR3 is 15 residues. J was trimmed by 7 bases and V by 5 bases; bases with no gene match: 12. The germline CDR1 and CDR2 sequences are SQVTM and ANQGSEA. CDR3 sequence (DNA): TGCAGCGTTCCAAAACCGGGACAGGGGGCGCAGGAGCAGTACTTC. Its protein product is CSVPKPGQGAQEQYF.

The chain couples TRBV5-5 to TRBJ1-5; weak D call: TRBD1 (5 bases). Trimming removed 2 bases at V and 3 bases at J, with 6 bases between. The CDR3 consists of 13 residues. Germline CDR1 SGHKS, CDR2 YYEKEE (reference sequence). The CDR3 DNA is TGTGCCAGCAGCTTAGGGGACAATCAGCCCCAGCATTTT. This gives the protein CASSLGDNQPQHF. Filled out from reference TRBV5-5 and TRBJ1-5, the complete variable domain reads DAGVTQSPTHLIKTRGQQVTLRCSPISGHKSVSWYQQVLGQGPQFIFQYYEKEERGRGNFPDRFSARQFPNYSSELNVNALLLGDSALYLCASSLGDNQPQHFGDGTRLSIL.

Ten or more counts support this clonotype. The rearrangement joins TRBV6-2 or TRBV6-3 to TRBJ1-1; D remains ambiguous. Germline CDR1 reads MNHEY; CDR2 reads SVGEGT. The CDR3 covers 13 residues. V lost 6 bases and J 1 base, leaving 9 bases between the germline ends. The CDR3 loop is CASRSGRNTEAFF. CDR3 sequence (DNA): TGTGCCAGCAGATCCGGGCGGAACACTGAAGCTTTCTTT.

Only a few counts were recorded for this clonotype. The chain couples TRBV7-9 to TRBJ1-5; D is undetermined. V lost 5 bases and J lost 1, with 12 bases in between. CDR1 is SEHNR, CDR2 FQNEAQ, per germline (reference sequence). The CDR3 runs 15 residues. Here the CDR3 DNA reads TGTGCCAGCAGCCAGACGGGAGGAAGCAATCAGCCCCAGCATTTT. The encoded protein is CASSQTGGSNQPQHF.

The V and J genes are TRBV29-1 and TRBJ2-1; D unclear. The CDR3 is 15 amino acids. The V gene's germline CDR1 is SQVTM and CDR2 ANQGSEA. Trimming took 1 base from V and 0 from J, leaving 10 bases between them. CDR3 nucleotide sequence: TGCAGCGTTGAAGGTTCCCAGCACTCCTACAATGAGCAGTTCTTC. Protein sequence: CSVEGSQHSYNEQFF.

This clonotype was counted only a few times. The chain employs TRBV30 and TRBJ2-1, with 7 nucleotides matching TRBD1. CDR3 length: 14 residues. Unmatched junction bases numbered 12, after V lost 3 bases and J lost 10 bases. Germline V gene lookup returns CDR1 GTSNPN and CDR2 SVGIG (reference sequence). The CDR3 loop is CAWRGTALHWEQFF. As DNA, the CDR3 is TGTGCCTGGAGAGGGACAGCCCTGCATTGGGAGCAGTTCTTC.

The CDR3 nucleotides are TGCAGCCCCGCGGGACAGGGGGAATCTGCGAACACCGGGGAGCTGTTTTTT. This codes for CSPAGQGESANTGELFF. The chain employs TRBV29-1 and TRBJ2-2, with 11 bases matching TRBD1. J lost 0 bases, V lost 8 bases, and 11 bases had no gene match. CDR1 is SQVTM and CDR2 is ANQGSEA in the germline V gene. The CDR3 totals 17 residues.

The chain recombines TRBV13 with TRBJ1-2; TRBD1 is a possible D gene (5 bases). The CDR3 is 14 amino acids. Trimming pared 0 bases from V and 2 bases from J, leaving 7 bases between. Per the germline V gene, CDR1 is PRHDT and CDR2 is FYEKMQ (reference sequence). The CDR3 here is CASSLGRVNYGYTF. The DNA of the CDR3 is TGTGCCAGCAGCTTAGGCAGGGTCAACTATGGCTACACCTTC.

On this clonotype itself: The conserved phenylalanine or tryptophan is not found at the CDR3 terminus, so this likely reflects a read error. This sequence joins TRBV29-1 and TRBJ2-5, with 7 nucleotides matching TRBD1. The CDR3 runs to 15 residues. Per germline, CDR1 SQVTM and CDR2 ANQGSEA. V dropped 6 bases and J dropped 5; count of bases not matched to a gene: 15. CDR3 DNA: TGCAGCGTCGCCCTGAGAGACAGGGCGGGTGAGACCCAGTACTGC. Protein sequence: CSVALRDRAGETQYC.

This clonotype was seen a few times. This chain uses TRBV9 with TRBJ1-1; D perhaps matches TRBD1 (5 bases). Germline V lookup: CDR1 SGDLS, CDR2 YYNGEE. The CDR3 contains 13 residues. V gave up 2 bases and J gave up 6 bases, with 11 bases separating them. In DNA form, the CDR3 reads TGTGCCAGCAGCGTGGGAGGGGTCGCTGAAGCTTTCTTT. Translation gives CASSVGGVAEAFF.

The V gene is TRBV27, the J gene TRBJ2-7; D is perhaps TRBD1 (6 bases). Trimming removed 4 bases from V and 1 base from J, with 8 bases in between. Per germline, CDR1 MNHEY and CDR2 SMNVEV (reference sequence). The length of the CDR3 is 13 residues. CDR3 sequence (DNA): TGTGCCAGCAGTTACAGGGCATCCTACGAGCAGTACTTC. It specifies CASSYRASYEQYF.

This clonotype was counted between two and nine times. The CDR3 sequence is CASSWGRTGGSNYGYTF. The CDR3 DNA reads as TGTGCCAGCAGCTGGGGACGGACAGGGGGCTCTAACTATGGCTACACCTTC. The chain recombines TRBV5-6 with TRBJ1-2; 11 bases line up with TRBD1. CDR3 length: 17 residues. Per the germline V gene, CDR1 is SGHDT and CDR2 is YYEEEE. The trim removed 3 bases at V and 0 bases at J, leaving 7 bases unmatched. The complete variable domain, with remaining parts taken from reference TRBV5-6 and TRBJ1-2, reads DAGVTQSPTHLIKTRGQQVTLRCSPKSGHDTVSWYQQALGQGPQFIFQYYEEEERQRGNFPDRFSGHQFPNYSSELNVNALLLGDSALYLCASSWGRTGGSNYGYTFGSGTRLTVV.

V is TRBV7-9 and J is TRBJ1-1; no clear D. The CDR3 loop spans 14 amino acids. V was shortened by 5 bases and J by 1 base, with 11 bases between the two germline ends. Germline loops: CDR1 SEHNR, CDR2 FQNEAQ (reference sequence). CDR3 DNA: TGTGCCAGCAGCCCTCTGGAAGGGAACACTGAAGCTTTCTTT. Its translation is CASSPLEGNTEAFF.

The V gene is TRBV4-3, the J gene TRBJ2-1; tentative D call: TRBD2 (6 bases). CDR3 length: 14 amino acids. In germline, CDR1 is LGHNA, CDR2 YSLEER. Trimming removed 8 bases at V and 3 bases at J, with 14 bases between. CDR3 bases: TGCGCCAGCGGCGGAGTAGCGGACTACAATGAGCAGTTCTTC. Translated: CASGGVADYNEQFF.

This chain's CDR3 is CASSLSVGGHGGYTF. The CDR3 nucleotides are TGTGCCAGCAGTTTATCGGTGGGGGGGCACGGAGGCTACACCTTC. The chain uses TRBV27 and TRBJ1-2; weak D call: TRBD1 (6 bases). This CDR3 comprises 15 residues. Germline V gives CDR1 MNHEY, CDR2 SMNVEV (reference sequence). V was pared by 0 bases and J by 8 bases, with 16 bases between.

The rearrangement links TRBV7-6 to TRBJ1-4; tentative D call: TRBD1 (6 bases). The germline V gene encodes CDR1 SGHVS and CDR2 FNYEAQ. CDR3 length: 15 amino acids. The V gene lost 1 base and the J gene lost 8 bases, with 14 bases spanning the gap. CDR3 in amino acids: CASSLDPRGDEKLFF. CDR3 DNA: TGTGCCAGCAGCTTAGATCCAAGGGGGGACGAAAAACTGTTTTTT.

The chain couples TRBV6-2 or TRBV6-3 to TRBJ2-5; D not certain. The ends were cut back, 6 bases at V and 7 bases at J, with 15 bases in the middle. The CDR3 runs to 13 residues. Per the germline V gene, CDR1 is MNHEY and CDR2 is SVGEGT. The DNA of the CDR3 is TGTGCCAGCAGCAACCTGATTTTCGGGACCCAGTACTTC. Translated: CASSNLIFGTQYF.